A single sample gave rise to the 20 T cell receptor beta chains below, sequenced in a study of shared clonotypes between healthy human individuals. Measured with immunoSEQ multiplex PCR; TCRdb has only the in-frame clones, and not every one. The table has some 1 million clones, roughly 70% seen once. The sample comprised memory CD4+ T cells sorted from blood. Specified subset: CD45RA-negative fraction. These receptor sequences come from a man between 18 and 35 years old in good health.

Only one count was recorded for this clone. The rearrangement joins TRBV7-9 to TRBJ2-7; 9 bases align to TRBD2. V trimming: 7 bases; J trimming: 4 bases; junction bases outside the gene matches: 11. The CDR3 length is 15 residues. Germline V lookup: CDR1 SEHNR, CDR2 FQNEAQ (reference sequence). The CDR3 DNA reads TGTGCCAGCACCGTATCGGGCGGGAGGGGTTACGAGCAGTACTTC. Its protein is CASTVSGGRGYEQYF.

The rearrangement links TRBV18 to TRBJ2-2; D is unclear. Trimming removed 0 bases at V and 0 bases at J, with 5 bases between. Germline CDR1 reads KGHSH; CDR2 reads LQKENI. The length of the CDR3 is 15 residues. The CDR3 here is CASSPPFPNTGELFF. DNA of the CDR3: TGTGCCAGCTCACCACCCTTTCCGAACACCGGGGAGCTGTTTTTT.

The chain is built from TRBV7-6 and TRBJ2-5, with 7 bases identical to TRBD1. J gave up 0 bases and V 5 bases, and 3 bases lay outside the gene matches. This CDR3 has 14 amino acids. Germline CDR1 and CDR2: SGHVS and FNYEAQ. CDR3 sequence reads: CASSLGQHQETQYF. In nucleotides, the CDR3 is TGTGCCAGCAGCCTGGGACAGCACCAAGAGACCCAGTACTTC.

The rearrangement uses TRBV6-5 and TRBJ1-6; D may be TRBD1 (5 bases). The germline CDR1 and CDR2 sequences are MNHEY and SVGAGI. The CDR3 has 14 residues. V lost 6 bases, J lost 4 bases, and 10 bases lay in between. The CDR3 reads CASRTRQYNSPLHF. CDR3 bases: TGTGCCAGCAGAACCAGACAGTATAATTCACCCCTCCACTTT.

The chain employs TRBV15 and TRBJ2-3, with unresolved D. V was pared by 5 bases and J by 1 base, with 4 bases between. The CDR3 has 12 residues. The germline V gene encodes CDR1 LNHNV and CDR2 YYDKDF (reference sequence). The CDR3 DNA sequence: TGTGCCACCAGCCAACGCACAGATACGCAGTATTTT. Protein: CATSQRTDTQYF.

The table lists this clone with a count of one. J is TRBJ2-3 and V is TRBV19; 8 bases are shared with TRBD2. CDR1 is LNHDA, CDR2 SQIVND, per germline (reference sequence). Losses at the gene ends were 7 bases for V and 3 bases for J; bases not matched to a gene: 3. The CDR3 runs 13 residues. The CDR3 sequence: CASKRELTDTQYF. The DNA for the CDR3 is TGTGCCAGTAAGCGGGAGTTGACAGATACGCAGTATTTT. The full variable domain, its missing parts supplied by reference TRBV19 and TRBJ2-3, is DGGITQSPKYLFRKEGQNVTLSCEQNLNHDAMYWYRQDPGQGLRLIYYSQIVNDFQKGDIAEGYSVSREKKESFPLTVTSAQKNPTAFYLCASKRELTDTQYFGPGTRLTVL.

Comment on this clone: The same CDR3 is also encoded by other DNA sequences in this sample. J is TRBJ2-7 and V is TRBV18; maybe TRBD1 (7 bases). CDR1 is KGHSH, CDR2 LQKENI, per germline. V shed 6 bases and J shed 4 bases, with 13 bases lying between them. The CDR3 contains 13 residues. The CDR3 spells CASSPGGTYEQYF. CDR3 in DNA: TGTGCCAGCTCCCCAGGGGGGACGTACGAGCAGTACTTC.

At least ten counts were recorded for this clone. The V and J genes are TRBV10-3 and TRBJ1-2; D gene unclear. V was cut by 5 bases and J by 6 bases, with 16 bases left in between. The germline gives CDR1 ENHRY, CDR2 SYGVKD. The CDR3 is made up of 14 amino acids. The CDR3 DNA reads TGTGCCATCAGTCGAGGCGGGGTCCGTGATGGCTACACCTTC. This sequence encodes CAISRGGVRDGYTF.

V and J are TRBV2 and TRBJ2-4, with D possibly TRBD1 on 6 matching bases. Germline V gene lookup returns CDR1 SNHLY and CDR2 FYNNEI. The CDR3 has 15 amino acids. V lost 6 bases to trimming and J lost 6 bases, with 18 bases between them. For the CDR3, the DNA is TGTGCCAGCAGGAATCAGGGGACCCAACTAAACATTCAGTACTTC. Translation: CASRNQGTQLNIQYF.

The chain joins TRBV28 to TRBJ1-1; TRBD1 might be the D (5 bases). Between the trimmed V and J ends, which lost 3 bases and 1 base, there was a span of 12 bases. CDR3 length equals 15 residues. Germline V gene data show CDR1 as MDHEN and CDR2 as SYDVKM. The CDR3 reads CASSLVGVGNTEAFF. The CDR3 nucleotides are TGTGCCAGCAGTTTGGTAGGGGTGGGGAACACTGAAGCTTTCTTT.

The chain recombines TRBV7-9 with TRBJ2-7; the match to TRBD2 covers 9 bases. V lost 4 bases and J lost 3; bases outside the gene matches: 7. The length of the CDR3 is 15 residues. Germline loops: CDR1 SEHNR, CDR2 FQNEAQ (reference sequence). CDR3 in amino acids: CASSSPGSGSYEQYF. As DNA, the CDR3 is TGTGCCAGCAGCTCCCCCGGTAGCGGGAGCTACGAGCAGTACTTC.

DNA of the CDR3: TGTGCCAGCAGCTTAGGTGGAAACACCATATATTTT. Translated: CASSLGGNTIYF. V gene TRBV9 combines with J gene TRBJ1-3; no clear D gene. The V gene's germline CDR1 is SGDLS and CDR2 YYNGEE. The CDR3 is 12 amino acids. The ends were cut back, 4 bases at V and 3 bases at J, with 5 bases in the middle.

J is TRBJ1-2 and V is TRBV7-9; weak D call: TRBD1 (5 bases). This CDR3 is 15 amino acids long. Germline-derived CDR1 and CDR2 are SEHNR and FQNEAQ (reference sequence). With 1 base removed from V and 4 bases from J, the gap between germline ends came to 13 bases. In nucleotides, the CDR3 is TGTGCCAGCAGCTTAGGAGGGGCGGTCAGCTATGGCTACACCTTC. Translated, it gives CASSLGGAVSYGYTF. Full variable domain (outside the CDR3, taken from reference TRBV7-9 and TRBJ1-2): DTGVSQNPRHKITKRGQNVTFRCDPISEHNRLYWYRQTLGQGPEFLTYFQNEAQLEKSRLLSDRFSAERPKGSFSTLEIQRTEQGDSAMYLCASSLGGAVSYGYTFGSGTRLTVV.

This chain joins TRBV19 and TRBJ1-6; D not certain. Germline loops: CDR1 LNHDA, CDR2 SQIVND (reference sequence). This CDR3 has 14 amino acids. Trimming took 3 bases from V and 7 from J, leaving 10 bases between them. CDR3 DNA: TGTGCCAGTAGTATCATAGAGGGCAATTCACCCCTCCACTTT. Amino acids: CASSIIEGNSPLHF.

The J gene is TRBJ1-6, the V gene TRBV2; D remains unclear. The ends were cut back, 0 bases at V and 0 bases at J, with 9 bases in the middle. Germline V gene sequence: CDR1 SNHLY, CDR2 FYNNEI. This CDR3 contains 17 residues. The CDR3 DNA is TGTGCCAGCAGTGAAGCGGGGAGGAGCTCCTATAATTCACCCCTCCACTTT. This gives the protein CASSEAGRSSYNSPLHF.

This clone has ten or more counts. The CDR3 DNA reads as TGTGCCAGCAGCCAGCAGCGGGTCCATAATTCACCCCTCCACTTT. This codes for CASSQQRVHNSPLHF. This chain joins TRBV14 and TRBJ1-6; D unclear. Germline V gene sequence: CDR1 SGHDN, CDR2 FVKESK. V shed 3 bases and J shed 5 bases, with 11 bases lying between them. This CDR3 spans 15 amino acids.

This clone occurred many times. This chain joins TRBV20-1 and TRBJ2-3; D gene ambiguous. The CDR3 length is 11 residues. Trimming took 5 bases from V and 4 from J, leaving 7 bases between them. Germline V CDR1 and CDR2: DFQATT, SNEGSKA (reference sequence). The CDR3, as DNA: TGCAGTGCTGAGAGAGCAGATACGCAGTATTTT. Amino acid sequence: CSAERADTQYF.

The rearrangement uses TRBV6-1 and TRBJ1-6, with D possibly TRBD1 on 6 matching bases. CDR3 length equals 15 residues. V gave up 2 bases and J gave up 9 bases, with 14 bases separating them. The germline V gene has CDR1 MNHNS and CDR2 SASEGT. CDR3 amino acids: CASSESSGVGSPLHF. The CDR3 DNA reads as TGTGCCAGCAGTGAAAGCTCAGGGGTCGGTTCACCCCTCCACTTT.

The chain is built from TRBV18 and TRBJ2-5, with D perhaps TRBD2 (5 bases). The CDR3 is 13 amino acids. The V gene lost 5 bases and the J gene lost 2 bases, with 9 bases spanning the gap. Germline V gene data show CDR1 as KGHSH and CDR2 as LQKENI. Here the CDR3 DNA reads TGTGCCAGCTCAGGAGGCGGACAAGAGACCCAGTACTTC. Protein: CASSGGGQETQYF.

The rearrangement joins TRBV5-6 to TRBJ2-7, with a tentative D call TRBD1 (5 bases). V lost 0 bases and J lost 3, with 10 bases in between. This CDR3 has 14 residues. Per germline, CDR1 SGHDT and CDR2 YYEEEE. The CDR3 reads CASSLAGQFYEQYF. The CDR3, as DNA: TGTGCCAGCAGCTTGGCCGGACAATTCTACGAGCAGTACTTC.